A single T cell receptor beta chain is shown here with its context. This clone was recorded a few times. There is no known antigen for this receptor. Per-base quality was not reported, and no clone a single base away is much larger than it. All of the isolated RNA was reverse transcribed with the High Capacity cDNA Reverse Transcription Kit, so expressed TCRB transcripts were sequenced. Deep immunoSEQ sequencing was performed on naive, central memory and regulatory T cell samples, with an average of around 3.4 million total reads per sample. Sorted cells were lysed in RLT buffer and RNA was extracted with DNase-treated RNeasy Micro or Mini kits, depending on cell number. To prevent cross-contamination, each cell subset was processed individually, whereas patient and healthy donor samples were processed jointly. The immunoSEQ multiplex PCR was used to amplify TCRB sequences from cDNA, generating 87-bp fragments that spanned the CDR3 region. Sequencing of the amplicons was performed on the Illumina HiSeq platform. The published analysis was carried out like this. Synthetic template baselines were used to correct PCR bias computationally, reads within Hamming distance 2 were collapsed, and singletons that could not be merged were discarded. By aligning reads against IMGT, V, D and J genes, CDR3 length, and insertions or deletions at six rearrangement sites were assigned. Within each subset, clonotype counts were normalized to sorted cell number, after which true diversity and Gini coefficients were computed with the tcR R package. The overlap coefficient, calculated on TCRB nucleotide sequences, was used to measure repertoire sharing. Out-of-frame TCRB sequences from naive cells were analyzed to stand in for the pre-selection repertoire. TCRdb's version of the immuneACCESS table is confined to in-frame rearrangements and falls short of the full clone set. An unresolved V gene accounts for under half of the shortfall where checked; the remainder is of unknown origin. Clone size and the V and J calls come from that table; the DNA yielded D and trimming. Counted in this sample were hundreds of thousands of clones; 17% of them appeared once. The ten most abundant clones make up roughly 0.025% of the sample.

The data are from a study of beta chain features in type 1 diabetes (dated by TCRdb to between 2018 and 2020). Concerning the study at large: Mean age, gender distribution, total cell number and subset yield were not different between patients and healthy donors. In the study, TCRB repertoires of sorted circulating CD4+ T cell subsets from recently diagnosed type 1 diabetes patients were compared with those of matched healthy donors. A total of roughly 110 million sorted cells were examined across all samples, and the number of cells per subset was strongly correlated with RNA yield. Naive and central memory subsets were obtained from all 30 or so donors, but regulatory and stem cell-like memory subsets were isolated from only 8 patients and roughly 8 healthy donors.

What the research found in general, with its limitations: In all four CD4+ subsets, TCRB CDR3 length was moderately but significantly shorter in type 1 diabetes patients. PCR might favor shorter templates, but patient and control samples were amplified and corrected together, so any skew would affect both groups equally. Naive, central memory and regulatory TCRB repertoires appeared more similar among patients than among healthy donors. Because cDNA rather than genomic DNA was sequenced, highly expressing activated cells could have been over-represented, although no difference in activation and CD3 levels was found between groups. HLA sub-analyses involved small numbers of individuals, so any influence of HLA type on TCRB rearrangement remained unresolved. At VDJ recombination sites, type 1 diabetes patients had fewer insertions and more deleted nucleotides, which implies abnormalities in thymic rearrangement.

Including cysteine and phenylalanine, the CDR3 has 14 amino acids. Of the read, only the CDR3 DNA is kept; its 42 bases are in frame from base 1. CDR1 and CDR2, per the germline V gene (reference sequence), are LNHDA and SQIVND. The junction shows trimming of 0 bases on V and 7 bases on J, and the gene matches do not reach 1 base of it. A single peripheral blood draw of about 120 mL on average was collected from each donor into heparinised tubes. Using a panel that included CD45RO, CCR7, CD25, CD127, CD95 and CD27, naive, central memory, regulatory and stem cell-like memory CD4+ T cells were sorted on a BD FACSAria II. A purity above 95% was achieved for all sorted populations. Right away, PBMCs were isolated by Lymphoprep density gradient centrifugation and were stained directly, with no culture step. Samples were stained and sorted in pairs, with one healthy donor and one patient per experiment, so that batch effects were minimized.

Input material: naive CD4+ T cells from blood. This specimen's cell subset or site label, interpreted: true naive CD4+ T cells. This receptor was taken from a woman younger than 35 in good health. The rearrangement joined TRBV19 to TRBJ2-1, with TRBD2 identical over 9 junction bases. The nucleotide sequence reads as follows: TGTGCCAGTAGTATAGACCTAGCGGGGAATGAGCAGTTCTTC. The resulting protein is CASSIDLAGNEQFF. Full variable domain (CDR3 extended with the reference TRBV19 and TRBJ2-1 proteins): DGGITQSPKYLFRKEGQNVTLSCEQNLNHDAMYWYRQDPGQGLRLIYYSQIVNDFQKGDIAEGYSVSREKKESFPLTVTSAQKNPTAFYLCASSIDLAGNEQFFGPGTRLTVL.